Shown below are 14 T cell receptor beta chains from a single sample sequenced in a study of blood T cell repertoires in COVID-19. Profiling relied on immunoSEQ multiplex PCR, and the TCRdb table lists in-frame clones only, not all of them. Of approximately 54,000 clones listed, 81% are singletons. Source material: peripheral blood. Receptors originate from a woman in her fifties or sixties with acute or convalescent COVID-19.

The V gene is TRBV24-1, the J gene TRBJ1-1; D may be TRBD1 (6 bases). Trimming removed 7 bases from V and 1 base from J, with 12 bases in between. The CDR3 spans 14 residues. Per the germline V gene, CDR1 is KGHDR and CDR2 is SFDVKD. The CDR3 loop reads CATRGGGENTEAFF. Here the CDR3 DNA reads TGTGCCACCAGAGGGGGGGGTGAGAACACTGAAGCTTTCTTT.

The J gene is TRBJ2-2, the V gene TRBV2; 9 nucleotides line up with TRBD1. The CDR3 covers 14 residues. Per germline, CDR1 SNHLY and CDR2 FYNNEI. The ends lost 6 bases at V and 7 bases at J; junction bases unmatched: 6. The CDR3 protein is CASRIGTGFGELFF. The CDR3 nucleotides read TGTGCCAGCAGAATCGGGACAGGGTTCGGGGAGCTGTTTTTT.

The V call is TRBV6-1, the J call TRBJ1-5, with 8 bases fitting TRBD1. The CDR3 sequence is 16 residues long. The germline gives CDR1 MNHNS, CDR2 SASEGT. The V and J ends lost 3 bases and 3 bases, in that order; junction bases with no gene match: 7. DNA of the CDR3: TGTGCCAGCAGTGAGCTTTCGACAGGGGTCAATCAGCCCCAGCATTTT. Its translation is CASSELSTGVNQPQHF.

The chain combines TRBV6-5 with TRBJ2-7; D not certain. The CDR3 covers 12 residues. V was clipped by 8 bases and J by 1 base, with 9 bases between them. Germline V gene sequence: CDR1 MNHEY, CDR2 SVGAGI. CDR3: CASFDGSYEQYF. CDR3 in DNA: TGTGCCAGCTTTGACGGGTCCTACGAGCAGTACTTC.

This chain joins TRBV7-9 and TRBJ2-2; a weak D match, TRBD1 (7 bases). The V end lost 6 bases, the J end lost 3 bases, and 14 bases lay between the germline ends. Germline V lookup: CDR1 SEHNR, CDR2 FQNEAQ (reference sequence). The CDR3 loop spans 15 amino acids. Here the CDR3 DNA reads TGTGCCAGCAGACAGGGGACTCGAGACACCGGGGAGCTGTTTTTT. It encodes CASRQGTRDTGELFF. The variable domain in full, completed from reference TRBV7-9 and TRBJ2-2, reads DTGVSQNPRHKITKRGQNVTFRCDPISEHNRLYWYRQTLGQGPEFLTYFQNEAQLEKSRLLSDRFSAERPKGSFSTLEIQRTEQGDSAMYLCASRQGTRDTGELFFGEGSRLTVL.

This clone appeared once. The chain has TRBV28 and TRBJ1-1; D is unresolved. CDR3 length: 12 amino acids. V lost 5 bases and J 0 bases, leaving 4 bases between the germline ends. Germline CDR1 and CDR2: MDHEN and SYDVKM. DNA for the CDR3: TGTGCCAGCAGTACTTTGAACACTGAAGCTTTCTTT. It encodes CASSTLNTEAFF.

J is TRBJ1-5 and V is TRBV28, with D maybe TRBD1 (5 bases). The CDR3 runs to 14 residues. The V end lost 5 bases, the J end lost 4 bases, and 12 bases lay between the germline ends. CDR1 and CDR2 (germline): MDHEN, SYDVKM. The chain's CDR3 is CASSGRWGNQPQHF. DNA for the CDR3: TGTGCCAGCAGTGGGAGGTGGGGGAATCAGCCCCAGCATTTT.

The rearrangement links TRBV9 to TRBJ2-3, with 9 bases aligning to TRBD2. V shed 7 bases and J 0 bases; nucleotides not matched to a gene: 15. This CDR3 has 18 amino acids. CDR1 is SGDLS, CDR2 YYNGEE, per germline. For the CDR3, the DNA is TGTGCCAGCGCATACGGGGTAGCGGGAGCCCTTAGCACAGATACGCAGTATTTT. Translation gives CASAYGVAGALSTDTQYF.

The V call is TRBV18, the J call TRBJ1-4; TRBD1 agrees at 8 bases. CDR1 and CDR2 (germline): KGHSH, LQKENI. There are 19 residues in the CDR3. Trimming took 4 bases from V and 0 from J; bases not matched to a gene: 13. The CDR3 loop is CASSLGQGYPPATNEKLFF. The DNA for the CDR3 is TGTGCCAGCTCACTAGGACAGGGCTACCCACCTGCAACTAATGAAAAACTGTTTTTT.

The chain recombines TRBV12-3 or TRBV12-4 with TRBJ2-3, with a weak D call TRBD1 (5 bases). Trimming removed 7 bases at V and 4 bases at J, with 12 bases between. The CDR3 spans 13 residues. CDR3 loop: CASTDQGPDTQYF. CDR3 sequence (DNA): TGTGCCAGCACCGATCAGGGTCCAGATACGCAGTATTTT.

The chain joins TRBV24-1 to TRBJ1-1; the D is unclear. The germline V gene has CDR1 KGHDR and CDR2 SFDVKD. V lost 10 bases and J 0 bases, leaving 11 bases between the germline ends. The CDR3 totals 13 residues. The CDR3 spells CATSNSLNTEAFF. Here the CDR3 DNA reads TGTGCCACTTCCAACTCCCTGAACACTGAAGCTTTCTTT.

This clone was seen once. V is TRBV2 and J is TRBJ2-7; perhaps TRBD1 as D (6 bases). Germline V lookup: CDR1 SNHLY, CDR2 FYNNEI. Trimming removed 5 bases from V and 5 bases from J, with 13 bases in between. The CDR3 consists of 13 residues. For the CDR3, the DNA is TGTGCCAGCAGTTTACAGGGATGGGACGAGCAGTACTTC. Protein product: CASSLQGWDEQYF.

The J gene is TRBJ1-2, the V gene TRBV5-4; D is perhaps TRBD1 (6 bases). Germline V lookup: CDR1 SGHNT, CDR2 YYREEE (reference sequence). V was cut by 1 base and J by 7 bases, with 14 bases left in between. This CDR3 is built from 14 residues. The CDR3 loop reads CASSLSGVLGGYTF. The CDR3 DNA is TGTGCCAGCAGCTTGTCAGGGGTCCTAGGTGGCTACACCTTC.

The chain couples TRBV28 to TRBJ1-6; D remains unclear. Deletions cut 4 bases from V and 8 bases from J, with 15 bases between. CDR1 and CDR2 (germline): MDHEN, SYDVKM. The CDR3 sequence is 15 residues long. CDR3 in amino acids: CASSSALGAHSPLHF. CDR3 coding DNA: TGTGCCAGCAGTTCGGCACTGGGAGCTCATTCACCCCTCCACTTT.